This entry is about one T cell receptor beta chain. The antigen remains undetermined. Every donor was a healthy person donating bone marrow. These data originate in a study of cytomegalovirus exposure and HLA in healthy donors. PCR primers comprised 60 Vbeta and 13 Jbeta primers. Method: immunoSEQ multiplex PCR; TCRdb's copy keeps in-frame clones and lacks some. The table records 85,000 to 90,000 clones, 85% of them present only once. Trimming removed 7 bases at V and 1 base at J, with 10 bases between. Germline lookup yields CDR1 SNHLY and CDR2 FYNNEI. The CDR3 runs 13 residues. Study-wide points: Previously analyzed data showed that most TCR beta V segments were productive at a frequency of about 87% or about 30%. The study designated about 160 TCR beta chains cytomegalovirus-associated.

The sequence came from a man aged 40-50 years in good health and CMV-seropositive. The V gene is TRBV2, the J gene TRBJ1-1, with D possibly being TRBD1 (5 bases). The sample comprised PBMCs. This CDR3 is CASKTEQNTEAFF. CDR3 sequence (DNA): TGTGCCAGCAAGACAGAACAGAACACTGAAGCTTTCTTT.